This T cell receptor (beta chain) was documented in a study of OX40 agonist ivuxolimab in advanced cancers. Study-wide results and limits: Mean expanded clone counts were higher in CD8+ than CD4+ T cells. The specificity for antigen of the expanded peripheral T cells was not determined.

TCRdb keeps only in-frame clones here, not all; method: immunoSEQ multiplex PCR. The sample contains tens of thousands of clones, approximately 90% of which appear only once. This CDR3 spans 19 amino acids. In germline, CDR1 is LNHDA, CDR2 SQIVND (reference sequence). J lost 3 bases, V lost 4 bases, and 18 bases had no gene match. Of note for this clone: The antigen is not known.

The sample was CD4+ or CD8+ T cells sorted from blood, taken in a trial of the OX40 agonist ivuxolimab. V gene TRBV19 combines with J gene TRBJ2-7, with 10 bases aligning to TRBD1. This TCR was recovered from an adult with an advanced solid tumor such as melanoma, head and neck, liver or kidney cancer. The chain's CDR3 is CASSSSSWETGGKDYEQYF. The DNA for the CDR3 is TGTGCCAGTAGTAGTTCATCTTGGGAGACAGGGGGCAAAGACTACGAGCAGTACTTC.